The 26 T cell receptor beta chains given below trace back to one sample, sequenced in a study of blood T cells in healthy people across ages. Alongside a J-beta primer mix, a sample-barcoded 5' primer served in a second PCR lasting about 7 to 12 cycles. TCRdb used MiXCR to reprocess the 5' RACE reads, holding one entry per CDR3 protein. This sample has 1.5 million to 2 million distinct CDR3 sequences, with less than 50% found just once. The source material was blood. Receptors were obtained from a woman aged 35 to 49 in good health.

The J gene is TRBJ1-2, the V gene TRBV4-1; D ambiguous. The V and J ends lost 0 bases and 1 base respectively, with 9 bases between them. CDR3 length equals 15 residues. Germline values: CDR1 MGHRA, CDR2 YSYEKL. As DNA, the CDR3 is TGCGCCAGCAGCCAAGATCGTACGGATAACTATGGCTACACCTTC. This encodes CASSQDRTDNYGYTF.

The chain employs TRBV18 and TRBJ2-1; maybe TRBD2 (6 bases). The CDR3 loop spans 12 amino acids. Germline CDR1 KGHSH, CDR2 LQKENI. V was clipped by 8 bases and J by 6 bases, with 11 bases between them. CDR3 sequence (DNA): TGTGCCAGCGCGGGGACTTTCAATGAGCAGTTCTTC. It is translated as CASAGTFNEQFF.

This clonotype has just a few counts. This rearrangement joins TRBV5-1 to TRBJ2-7; D not resolved. V was cut by 4 bases and J by 7 bases, with 15 bases left in between. The CDR3 is made up of 13 amino acids. Looked up from germline, CDR1 is SGHRS and CDR2 is YFSETQ. This CDR3 is CASSPTRPREQYF. Here the CDR3 DNA reads TGCGCCAGCAGCCCAACCCGTCCGCGGGAGCAGTACTTC.

As for this clonotype: A read error may produce the germline difference seen at one junction end. The genes are TRBV20-1 and TRBJ1-6; 8 nucleotides line up with TRBD1. Germline V gives CDR1 DFQATT, CDR2 SNEGSKA (reference sequence). This CDR3 spans 16 amino acids. The CDR3 protein is CSASFPGQVYNSPPHF. As DNA, the CDR3 is TGCAGTGCTAGCTTCCCGGGACAGGTCTATAATTCACCCCCCCACTTT.

The chain uses TRBV6-7 and TRBJ2-4; tentative D call: TRBD1 (5 bases). TRBV6-7 is designated an ORF whose function remains uncertain. The CDR3 is 16 amino acids. Trimming stripped 5 bases from V and 0 bases from J, with 14 bases between. This chain's CDR3 is CASSNPRQIAKNIQYF. CDR3 nucleotide sequence: TGTGCCAGCAGTAACCCGCGACAGATAGCCAAAAACATTCAGTACTTC.

Note on this clonotype: One end of the junction is discordant with germline, which a read error may explain. This chain connects TRBV15 to TRBJ1-5; D is undetermined. This CDR3 spans 14 amino acids. From germline, CDR1 is LNHNV and CDR2 YYDKDF (reference sequence). The CDR3: CATSTRDSNQPRHF. The CDR3 DNA reads as TGTGCCACCAGCACCCGAGATAGCAATCAGCCCCGGCATTTT.

This clonotype has a handful of counts. This chain uses TRBV5-1 with TRBJ2-1; 8 positions agree with TRBD1. Germline V gene sequence: CDR1 SGHRS, CDR2 YFSETQ. The CDR3 contains 15 residues. With V trimmed by 2 bases and J by 10 bases, 11 bases remained unmatched. The CDR3 DNA is TGCGCCAGCAGCTTCGGTTTGGACAGGGCCAAGGAGCAGTTCTTC. This codes for CASSFGLDRAKEQFF.

The V and J genes are TRBV29-1 and TRBJ1-2, with no clear D. V gave up 4 bases and J gave up 1 base, with 7 bases separating them. Germline lookup yields CDR1 SQVTM and CDR2 ANQGSEA. The CDR3 length is 12 residues. CDR3 region: CSVAQVNYGYTF. The DNA of the CDR3 is TGCAGCGTTGCGCAGGTTAACTATGGCTACACCTTC.

This rearrangement joins TRBV27 to TRBJ2-1, with D tentatively TRBD1 or TRBD2 (5 bases each). With the DNA end fitting TRBJ2-7 better, the J assignment may be wrong. Per the germline V gene, CDR1 is MNHEY and CDR2 is SMNVEV (reference sequence). This CDR3 region has 20 residues. The CDR3 DNA reads as TGTGCCAGCAGTTTATTTCCGGGGCTAGCCGAGGAAAGCTCCTACAATGAGCAGTACTTC. As protein: CASSLFPGLAEESSYNEQYF.

The chain joins TRBV20-1 to TRBJ2-5; the D is unclear. The DNA end lines up better with TRBJ2-7; the J call may be wrong. Germline assignment: CDR1 DFQATT and CDR2 SNEGSKA (reference sequence). The CDR3 consists of 10 residues. CDR3 residues: CSTISYEQYF. The CDR3 DNA sequence: TGCAGTACCATATCGTACGAGCAGTACTTC.

The sample holds many counts of this clonotype. The chain has TRBV5-5 and TRBJ2-1; D is unresolved. Trimming stripped 0 bases from V and 9 bases from J, with 7 bases between. This CDR3 comprises 12 residues. CDR1 is SGHKS, CDR2 YYEKEE, per germline (reference sequence). The CDR3 coding sequence is TGTGCCAGCAGCTTGGAACTCGGTGAGCAGTTCTTC. Translating gives CASSLELGEQFF.

The chain uses TRBV5-1 and TRBJ2-1; the match to TRBD2 covers 13 bases. The germline V gene encodes CDR1 SGHRS and CDR2 YFSETQ. Trimming cost V 1 base and J 9 bases; bases outside gene matches: 10. The length of the CDR3 is 17 residues. The CDR3: CASSLSLGTSGAAEQFF. CDR3 sequence (DNA): TGCGCCAGCAGCTTGAGTCTCGGGACTAGCGGGGCAGCTGAGCAGTTCTTC. Combining the CDR3 with reference TRBV5-1 and TRBJ2-1 gives the whole variable domain KAGVTQTPRYLIKTRGQQVTLSCSPISGHRSVSWYQQTPGQGLQFLFEYFSETQRNKGNFPGRFSGRQFSNSRSEMNVSTLELGDSALYLCASSLSLGTSGAAEQFFGPGTRLTVL.

The chain combines TRBV6-2 or TRBV6-3 with TRBJ1-2; TRBD1 might be the D (5 bases). The V and J ends lost 0 bases and 7 bases respectively, with 15 bases between them. The CDR3 length is 15 residues. Per the germline V gene, CDR1 is MNHEY and CDR2 is SVGEGT. CDR3 sequence: CASSYSGAGLGGYTF. The CDR3 region has the DNA TGTGCCAGCAGTTACTCCGGGGCAGGGTTAGGTGGCTACACCTTC.

This chain links TRBV20-1 with TRBJ2-1; weak D call: TRBD1 (6 bases). V was pared by 5 bases and J by 13 bases, with 30 bases between. The CDR3 contains 16 residues. Per the germline V gene, CDR1 is DFQATT and CDR2 is SNEGSKA (reference sequence). CDR3 protein: CSAWDPQGRLRETQFF. The CDR3 nucleotides are TGCAGTGCTTGGGACCCACAGGGACGTTTAAGGGAGACCCAGTTCTTC.

This rearrangement joins TRBV20-1 to TRBJ1-2; a weak D match, TRBD1 (6 bases). Germline values: CDR1 DFQATT, CDR2 SNEGSKA (reference sequence). This CDR3 has 12 residues. Trimming removed 8 bases from V and 8 bases from J, with 18 bases in between. The chain's CDR3 is CSPEGGGGGYTF. Here the CDR3 DNA reads TGCAGTCCCGAAGGGGGAGGGGGAGGCTACACCTTC.

Comments on this clonotype: A read error may account for a junction end that differs from germline. The gene calls are TRBV2 and TRBJ2-1, with unresolved D. The CDR3 loop spans 15 amino acids. Germline V gives CDR1 SNHLY, CDR2 FYNNEI. CDR3 coding DNA: TGTGCCAGCAGTGGCGGACCTCCGCCCTACGATGAGCAGTTCTTC. It specifies CASSGGPPPYDEQFF. Filled out from reference TRBV2 and TRBJ2-1, the complete variable domain reads EPEVTQTPSHQVTQMGQEVILRCVPISNHLYFYWYRQILGQKVEFLVSFYNNEISEKSEIFDDQFSVERPDGSNFTLKIRSTKLEDSAMYFCASSGGPPPYDEQFFGPGTRLTVL.

This clonotype was counted only a few times. The rearrangement uses TRBV20-1 and TRBJ2-7; 9 bases line up with TRBD1. Germline CDR1 DFQATT, CDR2 SNEGSKA (reference sequence). The V segment lost 3 bases and the J segment 6 bases; nucleotides outside the gene matches: 9. The length of the CDR3 is 14 residues. CDR3 in DNA: TGCAGTGCTAGTAGGGACAGGGCAAATGGCGAGCAGTACTTC. It codes for CSASRDRANGEQYF.

The chain joins TRBV20-1 to TRBJ2-5; D ambiguous. Germline V lookup: CDR1 DFQATT, CDR2 SNEGSKA (reference sequence). Trimming stripped 5 bases from V and 5 bases from J, with 18 bases between. The CDR3 sequence is 14 residues long. The CDR3 coding sequence is TGCAGTGCTGGGCCTTGGGTAGTACAGGAGACCCAGTACTTC. It yields the protein CSAGPWVVQETQYF.

V usage is TRBV2 and J usage is TRBJ2-1; 10 bases agree with TRBD1. CDR3 length equals 19 residues. J gave up 1 base and V 6 bases, and 15 bases lay outside the gene matches. Per the germline V gene, CDR1 is SNHLY and CDR2 is FYNNEI. CDR3 sequence (DNA): TGTGCCAGCAGCCGCCGGAGTGGGACAGGGGATTGGTCCTACAATGAGCAGTTCTTC. Translation gives CASSRRSGTGDWSYNEQFF.

This clonotype was observed a few times. The rearrangement uses TRBV20-1 and TRBJ2-7; D remains ambiguous. The ends were cut back, 3 bases at V and 7 bases at J, with 10 bases in the middle. This CDR3 has 11 amino acids. CDR1 DFQATT and CDR2 SNEGSKA come from the germline V gene (reference sequence). CDR3 sequence reads: CSASDNWEQYF. The CDR3 bases are TGCAGTGCTAGCGATAACTGGGAGCAGTACTTC.

Of note for this clonotype: A clone one base away is much larger, so this may be a read error. This sequence joins TRBV9 and TRBJ2-3; TRBD2 matches 7 bases. This CDR3 has 15 amino acids. Germline CDR1 is SGDLS and CDR2 is YYNGEE. The junction had 3 bases not matched to a gene; V was cut back by 1 base and J by 1 base. The CDR3 coding sequence is TGTGCCAGCAGCGTATATCGGGGGGGCACAGATACGCAGTATTTT. Its translation is CASSVYRGGTDTQYF.

The sample holds a few counts of this clonotype. CDR3 sequence reads: CASSTQPGLYTDTQYF. The CDR3 DNA follows: TGCGCCAGCAGCACTCAACCGGGACTGTACACAGATACGCAGTATTTT. The rearrangement joins TRBV4-3 to TRBJ2-3; maybe TRBD2 (6 bases). Germline lookup yields CDR1 LGHNA and CDR2 YSLEER. This CDR3 has 16 amino acids. Trimming took off 5 bases at V and 2 bases at J, with 17 bases between the two ends.

This clonotype was seen a few times. The J gene is TRBJ1-2, the V gene TRBV4-1; D gene uncertain. V was trimmed by 1 base and J by 2 bases, leaving 11 bases between them. This CDR3 is built from 15 residues. Per germline, CDR1 MGHRA and CDR2 YSYEKL. CDR3 in DNA: TGCGCCAGCAGCCAAGCGGGCAGTTTGAACTATGGCTACACCTTC. It translates to CASSQAGSLNYGYTF.

The rearrangement uses TRBV9 and TRBJ2-7; tentatively, D is TRBD1 or TRBD2 (5 bases each). Trimming removed 4 bases at V and 6 bases at J, with 14 bases between. From germline, CDR1 is SGDLS and CDR2 YYNGEE. The CDR3 has 13 residues. CDR3 sequence (DNA): TGTGCCAGCAGCCCGGAGAGAGGGGCCGAGCAGTACTTC. It encodes CASSPERGAEQYF.

Comments on this clonotype: One end of the junction fails to match germline, which may point to a read error. The chain couples TRBV7-9 to TRBJ2-3, with 9 positions matching TRBD2. In germline, CDR1 is SEHNR, CDR2 FQNEAQ (reference sequence). The CDR3 consists of 15 residues. The CDR3 reads CTSSPGLAGLDTQYF. The CDR3 DNA reads as TGTACCAGCAGCCCCGGGCTAGCGGGGTTAGATACGCAGTATTTT.

The chain uses TRBV6-2 or TRBV6-3 and TRBJ1-2; D remains ambiguous. The CDR3 has 15 amino acids. Germline CDR1 MNHEY, CDR2 SVGEGT. V lost 3 bases and J 8 bases, leaving 19 bases between the germline ends. CDR3 residues: CASSYPGGLPGGYTF. The CDR3, as DNA: TGTGCCAGCAGTTATCCCGGTGGCCTTCCTGGGGGCTACACCTTC.